The clone carrying this T cell receptor beta chain came up many times. As yet, its antigen is unknown. Germline V lookup: CDR1 KGHDR, CDR2 SFDVKD. J gave up 10 bases and V 6 bases, and 4 bases lay outside the gene matches. This CDR3 has 13 amino acids. The data belong to a study of identical twins. Study findings and constraints: Diverse VJ usage suggested most zero-insertion clonotypes were not invariant T cells. While abundant cord blood beta clonotypes carried fewer insertions, memory repertoires showed no such pattern.

A universal primer site was incorporated via template switching, and the cDNA contained unique molecular identifiers. From the 5' RACE reads, TCRdb called clonotypes with MiXCR, one entry per CDR3 protein. The sample lists 350,000 to 450,000 distinct CDR3 sequences, about 18% seen once, with 9.5% to 15% in the top ten. The V call is TRBV24-1, the J call TRBJ1-6; 8 nucleotides match TRBD1. Sequencing used naive T cells sorted from blood. The receptor was derived from a man aged 50-59 years in good health. The CDR3 DNA reads as TGTGCCACCAGTTTGGGGACAGGATCACCCCTCCACTTT. This sequence encodes CATSLGTGSPLHF.